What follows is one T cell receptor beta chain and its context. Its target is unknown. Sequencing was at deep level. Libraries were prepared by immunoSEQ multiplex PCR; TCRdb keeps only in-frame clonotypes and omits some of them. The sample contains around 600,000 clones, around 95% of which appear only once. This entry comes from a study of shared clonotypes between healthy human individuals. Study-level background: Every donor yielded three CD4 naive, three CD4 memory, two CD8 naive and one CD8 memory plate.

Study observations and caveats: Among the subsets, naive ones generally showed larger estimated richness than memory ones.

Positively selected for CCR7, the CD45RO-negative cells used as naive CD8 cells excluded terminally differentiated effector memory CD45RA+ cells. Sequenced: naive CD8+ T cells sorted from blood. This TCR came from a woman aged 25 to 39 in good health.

The CDR3 region has the DNA TGTGCCAGCTCACCACCTAGGGACGCCTACTTTGAGCAGTACTTC. Protein: CASSPPRDAYFEQYF. The chain carries TRBV18 and TRBJ2-7, with D perhaps being TRBD1 or TRBD2 (5 bases each). CDR3 length equals 15 residues. V lost 0 bases, J lost 7 bases, and 16 bases lay in between. Germline-derived CDR1 and CDR2 are KGHSH and LQKENI.